The rows below give T cell receptor beta chains drawn from one sample of a study of cytomegalovirus exposure and HLA in healthy donors. Data came from immunoSEQ multiplex PCR; TCRdb stores just in-frame clones and leaves some out. The sample holds over 150,000 clones, approximately 84% seen once. The sample was PBMCs. The origin of the receptors is a man aged 18 to 29 in good health and CMV-seronegative. The CDR3 runs from the conserved cysteine through the conserved F or W. Each record gives: clone size, V gene, J gene, D gene, CDR3 protein, CDR3 DNA. A D gene is named only where the DNA matches it firmly. A clone size is listed for some rows: how often the clone was seen (once, few, many), or a class if it is expanded.

clone_size: -; v_call: TRBV15; j_call: TRBJ1-5; d_call: -; cdr3_aa: CATSRDRHFNQPQHF; cdr3_nt: TGTGCCACCAGCAGAGACAGACACTTTAATCAGCCCCAGCATTTT
clone_size: -; v_call: TRBV5-6; j_call: TRBJ2-7; d_call: TRBD2; cdr3_aa: CASTEAWTSGASYEQYF; cdr3_nt: TGTGCCAGCACCGAGGCGTGGACTAGCGGAGCCTCCTACGAGCAGTACTTC
clone_size: -; v_call: TRBV6-1; j_call: TRBJ2-2; d_call: -; cdr3_aa: CASSEVWGRDTGELFF; cdr3_nt: TGTGCCAGCAGTGAAGTTTGGGGCAGGGACACCGGGGAGCTGTTTTTT
clone_size: few; v_call: TRBV5-6; j_call: TRBJ1-1; d_call: -; cdr3_aa: CASSFRDTEAFF; cdr3_nt: TGTGCCAGCAGCTTCCGGGACACTGAAGCTTTCTTT
clone_size: -; v_call: TRBV19; j_call: TRBJ1-4; d_call: -; cdr3_aa: CASNGNRAGEKLFF; cdr3_nt: TGTGCCAGTAACGGGAACAGGGCCGGGGAAAAACTGTTTTTT
clone_size: -; v_call: TRBV15; j_call: TRBJ1-5; d_call: -; cdr3_aa: CATTTGAGGPQHF; cdr3_nt: TGTGCCACCACAACCGGGGCGGGGGGGCCCCAGCATTTT
clone_size: -; v_call: TRBV11-2; j_call: TRBJ2-7; d_call: TRBD1; cdr3_aa: CASSPFPGGEQYF; cdr3_nt: TGTGCCAGCAGCCCCTTTCCAGGGGGCGAGCAGTACTTC
clone_size: -; v_call: TRBV7-9; j_call: TRBJ2-3; d_call: -; cdr3_aa: CASSLPGTLESTDTQYF; cdr3_nt: TGTGCCAGCAGCTTACCCGGGACATTAGAGAGCACAGATACGCAGTATTTT
clone_size: few; v_call: TRBV15; j_call: TRBJ2-1; d_call: TRBD1; cdr3_aa: CATSRVVGTVQFF; cdr3_nt: TGTGCCACCAGCAGAGTAGTCGGGACAGTGCAGTTCTTC
clone_size: few; v_call: TRBV6-1; j_call: TRBJ1-2; d_call: TRBD1; cdr3_aa: CASSQGTANYGYTF; cdr3_nt: TGTGCCAGCAGTCAAGGGACAGCTAACTATGGCTACACCTTC
clone_size: -; v_call: TRBV13; j_call: TRBJ2-2; d_call: -; cdr3_aa: CASSSNRVQANTGELFF; cdr3_nt: TGTGCCAGCAGCTCCAACCGGGTACAGGCAAACACCGGGGAGCTGTTTTTT
clone_size: -; v_call: TRBV6-5; j_call: TRBJ2-3; d_call: -; cdr3_aa: CASSYSSADMYTQYF; cdr3_nt: TGTGCCAGCAGTTACTCTAGCGCGGATATGTATACGCAGTATTTT
clone_size: -; v_call: TRBV2; j_call: TRBJ1-1; d_call: TRBD1; cdr3_aa: CASSGQGAGEAFF; cdr3_nt: TGTGCCAGCAGTGGACAGGGGGCAGGTGAAGCTTTCTTT
clone_size: -; v_call: TRBV4-3; j_call: TRBJ2-2; d_call: -; cdr3_aa: CASSQGTVTGELFF; cdr3_nt: TGCGCCAGCAGCCAAGGGACAGTCACCGGGGAGCTGTTTTTT
clone_size: -; v_call: TRBV28; j_call: TRBJ2-1; d_call: TRBD1; cdr3_aa: CASRRGQRYINEQFF; cdr3_nt: TGTGCCAGCAGGAGGGGACAGCGATACATCAATGAGCAGTTCTTC
clone_size: -; v_call: TRBV18; j_call: TRBJ1-4; d_call: -; cdr3_aa: CASSPPWTENEKLFF; cdr3_nt: TGTGCCAGCTCACCACCATGGACAGAAAATGAAAAACTGTTTTTT
clone_size: -; v_call: TRBV28; j_call: TRBJ2-1; d_call: TRBD1; cdr3_aa: CASSPDRGPVDEQFF; cdr3_nt: TGTGCCAGCAGTCCGGACAGGGGTCCCGTAGATGAGCAGTTCTTC
clone_size: -; v_call: TRBV5-1; j_call: TRBJ2-7; d_call: -; cdr3_aa: CASSLFSSRDYEQYF; cdr3_nt: TGCGCCAGCAGCTTGTTCTCAAGCAGGGACTACGAGCAGTACTTC
clone_size: -; v_call: TRBV5-4; j_call: TRBJ1-1; d_call: TRBD1; cdr3_aa: CASRNRDRVSDTEAFF; cdr3_nt: TGTGCCAGCAGAAACCGGGACAGGGTATCGGACACTGAAGCTTTCTTT
clone_size: -; v_call: TRBV10-3; j_call: TRBJ2-7; d_call: TRBD1; cdr3_aa: CAISPGTGAYEQYF; cdr3_nt: TGTGCCATCAGTCCCGGGACAGGGGCCTACGAGCAGTACTTC
clone_size: few; v_call: TRBV5-1; j_call: TRBJ2-7; d_call: -; cdr3_aa: CASSITQGGEQYF; cdr3_nt: TGCGCCAGCAGCATAACACAGGGTGGCGAGCAGTACTTC
clone_size: -; v_call: TRBV2; j_call: TRBJ1-6; d_call: -; cdr3_aa: CASSEDRVGSPLHF; cdr3_nt: TGTGCCAGCAGTGAAGACAGAGTCGGTTCACCCCTCCACTTT